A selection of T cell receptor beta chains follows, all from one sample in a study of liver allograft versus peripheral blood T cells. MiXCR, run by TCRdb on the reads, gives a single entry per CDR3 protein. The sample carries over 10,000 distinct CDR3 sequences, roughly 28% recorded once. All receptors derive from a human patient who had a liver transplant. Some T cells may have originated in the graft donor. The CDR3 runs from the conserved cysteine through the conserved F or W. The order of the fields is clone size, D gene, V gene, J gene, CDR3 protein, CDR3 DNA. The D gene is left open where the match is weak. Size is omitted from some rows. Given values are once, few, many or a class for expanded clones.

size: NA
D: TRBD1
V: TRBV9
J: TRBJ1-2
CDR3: CASSALGTGHGYTF
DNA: TGTGCCAGCAGCGCCCTGGGGACAGGGCATGGCTACACCTTC

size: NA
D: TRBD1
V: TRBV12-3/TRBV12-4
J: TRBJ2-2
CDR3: CASSSPGQGSVGELFF
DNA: TGTGCCAGCAGTTCACCGGGACAGGGCTCGGTCGGGGAGCTGTTTTTT

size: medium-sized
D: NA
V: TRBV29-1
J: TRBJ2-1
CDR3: CSGKRDSSYNEQFF
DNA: TGCAGCGGTAAGCGGGACAGCTCCTACAATGAGCAGTTCTTC

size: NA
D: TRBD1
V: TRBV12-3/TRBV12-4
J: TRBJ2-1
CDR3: CASSFRDRYNEQFF
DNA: TGTGCCAGCAGTTTCCGGGACAGATACAATGAGCAGTTCTTC

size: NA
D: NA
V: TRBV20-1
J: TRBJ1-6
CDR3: CSARGGPWPESPLHF
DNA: TGCAGTGCTAGAGGAGGGCCATGGCCGGAATCACCCCTCCACTTT

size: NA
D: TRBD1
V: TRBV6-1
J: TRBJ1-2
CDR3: CASRAYRGSYGYTF
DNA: TGTGCCAGCAGGGCGTACAGGGGAAGCTATGGCTACACCTTC

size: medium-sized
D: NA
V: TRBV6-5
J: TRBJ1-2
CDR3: CASKVGVGDGYTF
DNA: TGTGCCAGCAAGGTTGGGGTTGGCGATGGCTACACCTTC

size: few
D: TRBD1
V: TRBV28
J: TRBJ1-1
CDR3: CASSRDGQGTEAFF
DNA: TGTGCCAGCAGTCGGGATGGACAGGGCACTGAAGCTTTCTTT

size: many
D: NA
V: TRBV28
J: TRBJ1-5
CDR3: CASSSSGDDQPQHF
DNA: TGTGCCAGCAGTTCCTCGGGGGACGATCAGCCCCAGCATTTT

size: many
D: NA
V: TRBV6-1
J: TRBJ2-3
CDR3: CASSVTAPDTQYF
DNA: TGTGCCAGCAGTGTGACAGCCCCAGATACGCAGTATTTT

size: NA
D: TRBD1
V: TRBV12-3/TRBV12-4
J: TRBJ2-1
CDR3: CASSLSGGANNEQFF
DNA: TGTGCCAGCAGTTTATCAGGGGGCGCGAACAATGAGCAGTTCTTC

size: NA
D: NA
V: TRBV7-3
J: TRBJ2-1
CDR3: CASSLGTIGNEQFF
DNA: TGTGCCAGCAGCTTAGGGACCATCGGGAATGAGCAGTTCTTC

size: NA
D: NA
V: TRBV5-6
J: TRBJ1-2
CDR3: CASSLRGPDRNTYGYTF
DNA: TGTGCCAGCAGCTTAAGGGGACCCGACAGGAACACTTATGGCTACACCTTC

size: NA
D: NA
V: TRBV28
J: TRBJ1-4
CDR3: CASRRQDSGKLFF
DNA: TGTGCCAGCAGGCGACAGGACTCGGGAAAACTGTTTTTT

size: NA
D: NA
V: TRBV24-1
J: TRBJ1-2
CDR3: CATSSRVEGYTF
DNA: TGTGCCACCAGTTCCCGAGTGGAAGGCTACACCTTC

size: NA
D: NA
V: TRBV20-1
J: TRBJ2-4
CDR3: CSALMWTEENIQYF
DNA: TGCAGTGCCCTTATGTGGACAGAGGAAAACATTCAGTACTTC

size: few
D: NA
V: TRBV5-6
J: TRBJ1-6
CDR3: CASSPDDNSPLHF
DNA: TGTGCCAGCAGCCCGGATGATAATTCACCCCTCCACTTT

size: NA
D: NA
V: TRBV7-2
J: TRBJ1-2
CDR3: CASSLNAGIGYGYTF
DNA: TGTGCCAGCAGCTTAAACGCAGGGATAGGATATGGCTACACCTTC

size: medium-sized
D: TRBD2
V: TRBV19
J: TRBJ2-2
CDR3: CASDGGGRNTGELFF
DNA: TGTGCCAGTGATGGCGGGGGGCGGAACACCGGGGAGCTGTTTTTT

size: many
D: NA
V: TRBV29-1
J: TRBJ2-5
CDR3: CSVESGSAETQYF
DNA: TGCAGCGTTGAAAGCGGCAGCGCGGAGACCCAGTACTTC

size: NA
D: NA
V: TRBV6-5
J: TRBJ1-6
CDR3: CASSFGGWSTPSPLHF
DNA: TGTGCCAGCAGTTTCGGGGGATGGAGCACACCTTCACCCCTCCACTTT

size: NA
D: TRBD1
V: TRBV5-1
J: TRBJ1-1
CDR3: CASSLEGAYTEAFF
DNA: TGCGCCAGCAGCTTGGAGGGGGCGTACACTGAAGCTTTCTTT

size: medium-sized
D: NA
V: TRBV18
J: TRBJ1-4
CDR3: CASSQGEAEKLFF
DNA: TGTGCCAGCTCACAGGGGGAGGCTGAAAAACTGTTTTTT

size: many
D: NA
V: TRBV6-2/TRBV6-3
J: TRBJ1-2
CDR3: CASTLRQSNYGYTF
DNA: TGTGCCAGCACCTTAAGACAGTCCAACTATGGCTACACCTTC

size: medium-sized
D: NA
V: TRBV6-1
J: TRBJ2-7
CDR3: CASAEAQDGYEQYF
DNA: TGTGCCAGCGCCGAAGCCCAGGACGGGTACGAGCAGTACTTC

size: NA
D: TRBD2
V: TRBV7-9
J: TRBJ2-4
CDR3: CASSLAASGRGTKNIQYF
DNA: TGTGCCAGCAGCTTAGCGGCTAGCGGGAGGGGGACCAAAAACATTCAGTACTTC

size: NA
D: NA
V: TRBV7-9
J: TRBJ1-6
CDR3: CASSNTGRDSPLHF
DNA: TGTGCCAGCAGCAATACAGGCCGCGATTCACCCCTCCACTTT

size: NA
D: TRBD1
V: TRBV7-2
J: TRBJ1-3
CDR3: CASSGTGAGNTIYF
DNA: TGTGCCAGCAGTGGGACAGGCGCTGGAAACACCATATATTTT

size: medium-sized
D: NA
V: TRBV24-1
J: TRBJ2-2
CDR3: CATRDFNTGELFF
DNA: TGTGCCACCCGGGACTTCAACACCGGGGAGCTGTTTTTT